The 14 T cell receptor beta chains below were found in one sample sequenced in a study of T-cell reconstitution after alpha-beta-depleted transplantation in children. Unique molecular identifiers were incorporated when the TCRbeta library was constructed. TCRdb ran MiXCR on the PCR reads and lists one entry per CDR3 protein. The data hold around 800,000 distinct CDR3 sequences, with 15% to 20% observed a single time. The sequenced sample was PBMCs, mostly from graft donor cells, obtained 360 days after TCRalphabeta/CD19-depleted stem cell transplant. These receptor sequences come from a male patient under 18 who had a stem cell transplant for acute lymphoblastic leukemia, so the T cells may come from the graft donor.

The chain couples TRBV27 to TRBJ2-1; D tentatively fits TRBD1 or TRBD2 (6 bases each). This CDR3 has 18 residues. CDR1 is MNHEY, CDR2 SMNVEV, per germline (reference sequence). V lost 0 bases, J lost 4 bases, and 19 bases lay in between. The chain's CDR3 is CASSLSRGGPTGYNEQFF. The CDR3 DNA reads TGTGCCAGCAGTTTATCGCGGGGCGGCCCTACAGGGTACAATGAGCAGTTCTTC.

In its sample, this clonotype was seen a few times. The V call is TRBV13, the J call TRBJ1-5, with D tentatively TRBD1 (6 bases). Per germline, CDR1 PRHDT and CDR2 FYEKMQ (reference sequence). The CDR3 has 13 amino acids. V shed 3 bases and J shed 5 bases, with 8 bases lying between them. In nucleotides, the CDR3 is TGTGCCAGCAGCTTTGGGGGGCATCAGCCCCAGCATTTT. Its protein is CASSFGGHQPQHF.

This clonotype has a count of ten or more. The rearrangement joins TRBV20-1 to TRBJ2-3; TRBD2 matches at 9 bases. The CDR3 loop spans 15 amino acids. Germline CDR1 and CDR2: DFQATT and SNEGSKA (reference sequence). Trimming took 2 bases from V and 7 from J; bases not matched to a gene: 10. The CDR3 DNA follows: TGCAGTGCTAGAACTAGCGGGTCCGGGCGACATACGCAGTATTTT. Its protein is CSARTSGSGRHTQYF.

The rearrangement joins TRBV14 to TRBJ2-6; D unclear. The CDR3 loop spans 18 amino acids. V shed 1 base and J shed 2 bases, with 15 bases lying between them. Germline loops: CDR1 SGHDN, CDR2 FVKESK. The CDR3 region has the DNA TGTGCCAGCAGCCAAGGGTCAGGAGCCGCCGCTGGGGCCAACGTCCTGACTTTC. It specifies CASSQGSGAAAGANVLTF.

This clonotype has more than one count but fewer than ten. V and J are TRBV12-3 or TRBV12-4 and TRBJ1-5; D gene unclear. Trimming stripped 2 bases from V and 0 bases from J, with 14 bases between. The CDR3 runs 17 residues. CDR3 bases: TGTGCCAGCAGTTTACCGAGGACGGCTTATAGCAATCAGCCCCAGCATTTT. Protein product: CASSLPRTAYSNQPQHF.

The chain carries TRBV18 and TRBJ2-3; D assignment may be TRBD1 or TRBD2 (5 bases each). Germline CDR1 and CDR2: KGHSH and LQKENI. The CDR3 runs 13 residues. V gave up 6 bases and J gave up 2 bases, with 9 bases separating them. CDR3 amino acids: CASSRDLTDTQYF. DNA for the CDR3: TGTGCCAGCTCCCGGGACCTCACAGATACGCAGTATTTT.

This clonotype was found a few times. This chain joins TRBV10-3 and TRBJ2-3, with D perhaps matching TRBD1 (6 bases). Trimming left V 3 bases short and J 1 base short, with 8 bases between. CDR1 ENHRY and CDR2 SYGVKD come from the germline V gene. The CDR3 loop spans 14 amino acids. CDR3 region: CAISEGGGTDTQYF. For the CDR3, the DNA is TGTGCCATCAGTGAAGGGGGTGGCACAGATACGCAGTATTTT.

The chain combines TRBV27 with TRBJ2-7, with 7 bases lining up with TRBD1. V lost 5 bases, J lost 3 bases, and 7 bases stayed unmatched. Germline V gene sequence: CDR1 MNHEY, CDR2 SMNVEV (reference sequence). CDR3 length: 14 amino acids. The CDR3 nucleotides are TGTGCCAGCAGTCCTCAGACAGGGTACTACGAGCAGTACTTC. It codes for CASSPQTGYYEQYF.

Only a few counts were recorded for this clonotype. The gene calls are TRBV12-3 or TRBV12-4 and TRBJ2-7; 10 bases line up with TRBD2. The CDR3 is 15 amino acids. V lost 7 bases, J lost 5 bases, and 11 bases stayed unmatched. The CDR3 loop is CASTLGLAGENEQYF. CDR3 nucleotide sequence: TGTGCCAGCACCTTAGGGCTAGCGGGAGAAAACGAGCAGTACTTC.

Concerning this clonotype itself: A read error may account for a junction end that differs from germline. This chain connects TRBV20-1 to TRBJ1-2; a weak D match, TRBD1 (5 bases). Per germline, CDR1 DFQATT and CDR2 SNEGSKA (reference sequence). The CDR3 contains 9 residues. The DNA for the CDR3 is TGCAGTGCTTCACATCTCGACAGCTTC. Translating gives CSASHLDSF.

The chain employs TRBV5-4 and TRBJ1-1; tentative D call: TRBD1 (6 bases). V was trimmed by 4 bases and J by 6 bases, leaving 16 bases between them. CDR1 SGHNT and CDR2 YYREEE come from the germline V gene (reference sequence). The length of the CDR3 is 14 residues. As DNA, the CDR3 is TGTGCCAGCAGCGTAAACAGGGATCTCCCTGAAGCTTTCTTT. Amino acid sequence: CASSVNRDLPEAFF.

This clonotype turned up a few times. J is TRBJ2-2 and V is TRBV7-6; D gene uncertain. This CDR3 contains 16 residues. V lost 1 base and J lost 4, with 13 bases in between. Germline CDR1 is SGHVS and CDR2 is FNYEAQ. This CDR3 reads CASSLEGGAITGELFF. CDR3 bases: TGTGCCAGCAGCTTAGAAGGTGGAGCCATCACCGGGGAGCTGTTTTTT.

This clonotype was picked up a small number of times. V is TRBV10-1 and J is TRBJ2-2; D may be TRBD1 or TRBD2 (6 bases each). The CDR3 is 16 residues long. V was shortened by 2 bases and J by 8 bases, with 18 bases between the two germline ends. Germline values: CDR1 WNHNN, CDR2 SYGVQD (reference sequence). For the CDR3, the DNA is TGCGCCAGCAGTGAGAGGGGGGCCGCCCCCCCGGGGGAGCTGTTTTTT. It codes for CASSERGAAPPGELFF.

A remark on this clonotype: A read error may account for a junction end that differs from germline. This chain connects TRBV7-2 to TRBJ2-7; the match to TRBD2 covers 9 bases. The CDR3 is 13 residues long. Germline V CDR1 and CDR2: SGHTA, FQGNSA. The CDR3 bases are TGTGCCAGCAGCTTAGGGGTAGCGGGAGCTTCGGACTTC. Residues: CASSLGVAGASDF. The complete variable domain, with remaining parts taken from reference TRBV7-2 and TRBJ2-7, reads GAGVSQSPSNKVTEKGKDVELRCDPISGHTALYWYRQSLGQGLEFLIYFQGNSAPDKSGLPSDRFSAERTGGSVSTLTIQRTQQEDSAVYLCASSLGVAGASDFGPGTRLTVT.